This T cell receptor (beta chain) was obtained from a study of neurological immune-mediated disorders. Study-level points and caveats: Healthy controls had more TCR clonal expansion than multiple sclerosis, which showed the least, whereas HTLV-1-associated myelopathy showed the most.

This clonotype came up many times. Its antigen is not identified. cDNA was made by 5'RACE with 10-nucleotide random UMIs. TCRdb reprocessed the 5' RACE reads via MiXCR and lists one record per CDR3 protein. The sample has tens of thousands of distinct CDR3 sequences; approximately 13% are singletons. Trimming cost V 0 bases and J 9 bases; bases outside gene matches: 6. Per the germline V gene, CDR1 is LGHDT and CDR2 is YNNKEL (reference sequence). The CDR3 runs to 15 residues. The V call is TRBV3-1, the J call TRBJ2-1; 9 bases fit TRBD2. Sequencing used PBMCs. This TCR was recovered from a woman aged 60-70 years with HTLV-1-associated myelopathy (HAM/TSP). CDR3: CASSQEGLAVGEQFF. The CDR3 nucleotides are TGTGCCAGCAGCCAAGAGGGACTAGCTGTCGGTGAGCAGTTCTTC.